Below are 29 T cell receptor beta chains sequenced from a single sample in a study of blood T cell repertoires in COVID-19. Profiling relied on immunoSEQ multiplex PCR, and the TCRdb table lists in-frame clones only, not all of them. The sample lists 100,000 to 150,000 clones, about 80% occurring once. The sample was peripheral blood. Receptors originate from a man aged 40-49 years with active or convalescent COVID-19.

CDR3 loop: CASSFAFTGELFF. CDR3 DNA: TGTGCCAGTAGCTTCGCGTTCACCGGGGAGCTGTTTTTT. V usage is TRBV19 and J usage is TRBJ2-2; no definite D call. V was cut by 6 bases and J by 4 bases, with 9 bases left in between. The germline gives CDR1 LNHDA, CDR2 SQIVND (reference sequence). The length of the CDR3 is 13 residues.

The V call is TRBV10-3, the J call TRBJ1-1, with TRBD1 matching 7 bases. Per the germline V gene, CDR1 is ENHRY and CDR2 is SYGVKD. The V gene end was trimmed by 7 bases and the J gene end by 7 bases; junction bases not matched to a gene: 6. This CDR3 has 12 amino acids. As DNA, the CDR3 is TGTGCCATCAATAGACAGGGAGGTGAAGCTTTCTTT. Residues: CAINRQGGEAFF.

The CDR3 region is CASSLGQVNTGELFF. The CDR3 DNA sequence: TGTGCCAGCAGCTTGGGACAGGTTAACACCGGGGAGCTGTTTTTT. The chain recombines TRBV11-1 with TRBJ2-2, with 8 bases identical to TRBD1. From germline, CDR1 is SGHAT and CDR2 FQDESV (reference sequence). The J segment lost 2 bases and the V segment lost 3 bases, leaving 2 bases of the junction unmatched. The CDR3 spans 15 residues.

This chain connects TRBV6-2 or TRBV6-3 to TRBJ2-7; 14 positions agree with TRBD2. This CDR3 contains 15 residues. The ends lost 5 bases at V and 4 bases at J; junction bases unmatched: 4. Germline-derived CDR1 and CDR2 are MNHEY and SVGEGT. DNA for the CDR3: TGTGCCAGCAGTGCCGGACTAGCGGGGGGATACGAGCAGTACTTC. Its translation: CASSAGLAGGYEQYF.

This clone has a handful of counts. This chain joins TRBV4-3 and TRBJ2-1; 9 bases align to TRBD2. Trimming removed 0 bases from V and 2 bases from J; junction bases left unmatched: 5. The CDR3 length is 17 residues. Germline V gives CDR1 LGHNA, CDR2 YSLEER. CDR3 in amino acids: CASSQDYSSGAYNEQFF. As DNA, the CDR3 is TGCGCCAGCAGCCAAGATTACTCTAGCGGGGCCTACAATGAGCAGTTCTTC.

The chain combines TRBV18 with TRBJ1-5; D unclear. The CDR3 totals 14 residues. In germline, CDR1 is KGHSH, CDR2 LQKENI. V shed 4 bases and J shed 5 bases, with 12 bases lying between them. CDR3: CASSLSHADQPQHF. Here the CDR3 DNA reads TGTGCCAGCTCACTCAGTCATGCCGATCAGCCCCAGCATTTT.

V is TRBV5-1 and J is TRBJ1-1, with TRBD1 as a possible D gene (5 bases). The CDR3 length is 14 residues. Germline V CDR1 and CDR2: SGHRS, YFSETQ. Deletions cut 4 bases from V and 5 bases from J, with 15 bases between. The CDR3 here is CASSGDFFKTEAFF. The CDR3 coding sequence is TGCGCCAGCAGCGGGGACTTTTTCAAAACTGAAGCTTTCTTT.

The rearrangement uses TRBV2 and TRBJ2-1; 7 bases agree with TRBD2. J lost 10 bases, V lost 3 bases, and 0 bases had no gene match. CDR3 length equals 11 residues. CDR1 and CDR2 (germline): SNHLY, FYNNEI. The CDR3 nucleotides are TGTGCCAGCAGTGAGGGGGGGGAGCAGTTCTTC. Its protein is CASSEGGEQFF.

The count of this clone is one. Here the CDR3 DNA reads TGTGCCAGCAGTATAGCGGGGGGGACCAATGAGCAGTTCTTC. It specifies CASSIAGGTNEQFF. The rearrangement links TRBV6-4 to TRBJ2-1; 11 positions match TRBD2. The V segment lost 5 bases and the J segment 6 bases; nucleotides outside the gene matches: 3. The CDR3 totals 14 residues. Germline V gene sequence: CDR1 MRHNA, CDR2 SNTAGT.

The J gene is TRBJ2-3, the V gene TRBV5-4; 8 bases map to TRBD1. Germline lookup yields CDR1 SGHNT and CDR2 YYREEE (reference sequence). The CDR3 sequence is 15 residues long. Germline trimming cut 4 bases from V and 8 bases from J; bases unmatched to any gene: 12. The CDR3 bases are TGTGCCAGCAGCGAGGGCGGACAGGGATACGGTACGCAGTATTTT. Amino acids: CASSEGGQGYGTQYF.

The J gene is TRBJ1-5, the V gene TRBV7-9; TRBD1 matches 8 bases. This CDR3 region has 16 residues. The germline gives CDR1 SEHNR, CDR2 FQNEAQ (reference sequence). V was clipped by 6 bases and J by 0 bases; unmatched bases: 7. The chain's CDR3 is CASSLSTGASNQPQHF. Here the CDR3 DNA reads TGTGCCAGCAGTCTCTCGACAGGGGCTAGCAATCAGCCCCAGCATTTT.

The chain recombines TRBV5-5 with TRBJ1-2, with TRBD1 identical over 10 bases. CDR1 and CDR2 (germline): SGHKS, YYEKEE (reference sequence). This CDR3 has 17 amino acids. Trimming removed 3 bases from V and 0 bases from J; junction bases left unmatched: 8. This chain's CDR3 is CASSYTGTGVANYGYTF. As DNA, the CDR3 is TGTGCCAGCAGCTATACCGGGACAGGGGTTGCTAACTATGGCTACACCTTC.

This rearrangement joins TRBV2 to TRBJ1-5, with D maybe TRBD1 (6 bases). Germline CDR1 reads SNHLY; CDR2 reads FYNNEI. The CDR3 sequence is 14 residues long. V was cut by 1 base and J by 4 bases, with 8 bases left in between. The CDR3 sequence is CASSEVQGNQPQHF. As DNA, the CDR3 is TGTGCCAGCAGTGAAGTACAGGGAAATCAGCCCCAGCATTTT.

The chain links TRBV9 to TRBJ2-3; 7 bases agree with TRBD1. The CDR3 runs 15 residues. Germline V gives CDR1 SGDLS, CDR2 YYNGEE. The V and J ends lost 0 bases and 4 bases, in that order; junction bases with no gene match: 5. The CDR3 loop is CASSVGGQSADTQYF. The CDR3 region has the DNA TGTGCCAGCAGCGTAGGGGGACAGTCGGCAGATACGCAGTATTTT.

The chain combines TRBV7-3 with TRBJ2-7; 8 bases match TRBD2. Trimming removed 4 bases from V and 6 bases from J; junction bases left unmatched: 5. From germline, CDR1 is SGHTA and CDR2 FQGTGA. This CDR3 contains 13 residues. The CDR3 spells CASSSGSGGEQYF. The DNA of the CDR3 is TGTGCCAGCAGCTCGGGGAGCGGGGGCGAGCAGTACTTC.

V is TRBV5-1 and J is TRBJ1-4; possible D gene TRBD1, 5 bases. Trimming removed 6 bases at V and 4 bases at J, with 19 bases between. The CDR3 has 16 amino acids. CDR1 and CDR2 from the germline V gene are SGHRS and YFSETQ. CDR3 sequence (DNA): TGCGCCAGCACCCTCGGTCTGGGGGAGGTTAATGAAAAACTGTTTTTT. Its protein is CASTLGLGEVNEKLFF.

The chain combines TRBV12-2 with TRBJ1-1; the table's TRBD1 call for D was not verified on the DNA. TRBV12-2 is a pseudogene segment. This CDR3 comprises 13 residues. CDR3 sequence reads: CASRLQGWGEAFF. CDR3 sequence (DNA): TGTGCAAGTCGCTTACAGGGCTGGGGTGAAGCTTTCTTT.

Of note for this clone: Different DNA sequences within this sample yield the same CDR3. This chain uses TRBV7-9 with TRBJ2-7; D is unclear. The V end was cut by 3 bases, the J end by 4 bases, with 4 bases between. Germline V gives CDR1 SEHNR, CDR2 FQNEAQ (reference sequence). The CDR3 sequence is 11 residues long. DNA for the CDR3: TGTGCCAGCAGCTTTCAATACGAGCAGTACTTC. This encodes CASSFQYEQYF.

V is TRBV18 and J is TRBJ1-3, with 7 bases matching TRBD1. The length of the CDR3 is 18 residues. The ends lost 1 base at V and 1 base at J; junction bases unmatched: 10. Per germline, CDR1 KGHSH and CDR2 LQKENI. CDR3 nucleotides: TGTGCCAGCTCACCACAAGGAGGAGGGGGCGCGTCTGGAAACACCATATATTTT. This sequence encodes CASSPQGGGGASGNTIYF. The full variable domain, rest sourced from reference TRBV18 and TRBJ1-3, is NAGVMQNPRHLVRRRGQEARLRCSPMKGHSHVYWYRQLPEEGLKFMVYLQKENIIDESGMPKERFSAEFPKEGPSILRIQQVVRGDSAAYFCASSPQGGGGASGNTIYFGEGSWLTVV.

The chain uses TRBV7-8 and TRBJ2-2; TRBD1 might be the D (5 bases). Per germline, CDR1 SGHVS and CDR2 FQNEAQ. Trimming left V 0 bases short and J 0 bases short, with 8 bases between. The CDR3 contains 16 residues. This CDR3 reads CASSLAAGTNTGELFF. The CDR3 DNA reads as TGTGCCAGCAGCTTAGCGGCAGGGACGAACACCGGGGAGCTGTTTTTT.

This chain connects TRBV7-9 to TRBJ2-7; 7 nucleotides match TRBD1. This CDR3 spans 14 amino acids. Germline CDR1 reads SEHNR; CDR2 reads FQNEAQ (reference sequence). V dropped 3 bases and J dropped 4; count of bases not matched to a gene: 6. Written as DNA, the CDR3 is TGTGCCAGCAGCTTCGCGACAGGGCTTTACGAGCAGTACTTC. As protein: CASSFATGLYEQYF. Variable domain in full (rest from reference TRBV7-9 and TRBJ2-7): DTGVSQNPRHKITKRGQNVTFRCDPISEHNRLYWYRQTLGQGPEFLTYFQNEAQLEKSRLLSDRFSAERPKGSFSTLEIQRTEQGDSAMYLCASSFATGLYEQYFGPGTRLTVT.

J is TRBJ2-5 and V is TRBV5-1; 8 bases are shared with TRBD1. CDR3 length equals 14 residues. Germline V lookup: CDR1 SGHRS, CDR2 YFSETQ. V dropped 2 bases and J dropped 2; count of bases not matched to a gene: 2. The DNA of the CDR3 is TGCGCCAGCAGCTTTCAGGGGGCTCAAGAGACCCAGTACTTC. The encoded protein is CASSFQGAQETQYF.

The rearrangement joins TRBV6-6 to TRBJ2-3, with a weak D call TRBD2 (7 bases). Germline CDR1 and CDR2: MNHNY and SVGAGI (reference sequence). CDR3 length: 14 residues. V was cut by 6 bases and J by 3 bases, with 13 bases left in between. CDR3 nucleotides: TGTGCCAGCAGCCTGGGGGGGGCAACAGATACGCAGTATTTT. Protein sequence: CASSLGGATDTQYF.

The chain uses TRBV18 and TRBJ1-3, with D possibly TRBD1 on 5 matching bases. V was shortened by 2 bases and J by 0 bases, with 11 bases between the two germline ends. The CDR3 runs to 16 residues. CDR1 is KGHSH and CDR2 is LQKENI in the germline V gene. For the CDR3, the DNA is TGTGCCAGCTCACCAGACGGACAATTCTCTGGAAACACCATATATTTT. It is translated as CASSPDGQFSGNTIYF.

This clone came up a few times. V is TRBV9 and J is TRBJ1-6; D is possibly TRBD1 (5 bases). Germline V gene data show CDR1 as SGDLS and CDR2 as YYNGEE. With 4 bases removed from V and 14 bases from J, the gap between germline ends came to 19 bases. The CDR3 has 14 residues. CDR3 sequence: CASSPLPGDSTLHF. CDR3 coding DNA: TGTGCCAGCAGCCCTTTACCGGGGGATAGCACCCTCCACTTT. Variable domain in full (rest from reference TRBV9 and TRBJ1-6): DSGVTQTPKHLITATGQRVTLRCSPRSGDLSVYWYQQSLDQGLQFLIQYYNGEERAKGNILERFSAQQFPDLHSELNLSSLELGDSALYFCASSPLPGDSTLHFGNGTRLTVT.

V gene TRBV6-4 combines with J gene TRBJ2-1, with 7 bases that match TRBD2. Unmatched junction bases numbered 7, after V lost 2 bases and J lost 9 bases. CDR1 is MRHNA, CDR2 SNTAGT, per germline. There are 14 residues in the CDR3. The chain's CDR3 is CASSDHLGRGEQFF. DNA of the CDR3: TGTGCCAGCAGTGACCACCTAGGGAGGGGTGAGCAGTTCTTC.

The chain is built from TRBV27 and TRBJ2-3, with TRBD2 identical over 9 bases. Germline CDR1 reads MNHEY; CDR2 reads SMNVEV (reference sequence). The J segment lost 0 bases and the V segment lost 8 bases, leaving 15 bases of the junction unmatched. This CDR3 has 18 residues. The CDR3 reads CASGGRGGSLRSTDTQYF. The CDR3 DNA follows: TGTGCCAGCGGCGGGCGGGGGGGCTCCCTACGTAGCACAGATACGCAGTATTTT.

The chain links TRBV4-1 to TRBJ1-2; a weak D match, TRBD1 (6 bases). Germline assignment: CDR1 MGHRA and CDR2 YSYEKL. V was clipped by 0 bases and J by 7 bases, with 15 bases between them. The CDR3 runs to 15 residues. CDR3 protein: CASSQEQGKGSGYTF. DNA for the CDR3: TGCGCCAGCAGCCAAGAACAGGGTAAGGGGTCTGGCTACACCTTC.

This chain uses TRBV9 with TRBJ2-1; D unresolved. V lost 2 bases to trimming and J lost 1 base, with 13 bases between them. The germline V gene has CDR1 SGDLS and CDR2 YYNGEE. This CDR3 is built from 16 residues. CDR3 loop: CASSVSPSGSYNEQFF. The CDR3 bases are TGTGCCAGCAGCGTCTCCCCCTCAGGTTCCTACAATGAGCAGTTCTTC.